This entry features one T cell receptor beta chain sequence. Germline-derived CDR1 and CDR2 are SGHTA and FQGTGA. The CDR3 contains 14 residues. V was clipped by 5 bases and J by 5 bases, with 15 bases between them. The data were produced by immunoSEQ multiplex PCR, yet TCRdb's version contains in-frame clones alone and is incomplete. The data contain 180,000 or so clones, approximately 80% of them singletons. The data were obtained in a study of blood T cell repertoires in COVID-19. The chain is built from TRBV7-3 and TRBJ2-5; a possible D gene is TRBD1 (5 bases). The sample comprised PBMCs or T cells enriched from blood (not recorded which). The TCR originated in a man aged 50-60 years who had recovered from COVID-19. The CDR3 loop is CASSPGQGSETQYF. The CDR3 bases are TGTGCCAGCAGCCCTGGCCAGGGTTCTGAGACCCAGTACTTC.